The present T cell receptor beta chain was sequenced within a study of T cell repertoires in cytomegalovirus infection. Overall study context: Used in the study were CMV epitopes, some recently identified and HLA-C-restricted, others well-studied and HLA-B-restricted. CMV infection together with matching HLA type was indicated by public TCR beta signatures. General study points: Frequencies of public TCR beta families were cumulated, and this identified carriers of CMV plus the relevant HLA.

TCRdb passed the reads through MiXCR, listing each CDR3 protein once. The sample holds fewer than 1,000,000 distinct CDR3 sequences, around 30% seen once. This clonotype was seen a few times. Its target is not known. Trimming took 5 bases from V and 10 from J; bases not matched to a gene: 30. This CDR3 contains 20 residues. CDR1 and CDR2 (germline): MNHNY, SVGAGI (reference sequence). The source material was cultured CD8+ T cells from PBMCs, sampled from culture after CMV antigen stimulation. The chain is built from TRBV6-6 and TRBJ1-1; 8 bases line up with TRBD1. This receptor was taken from a human donor in good health (CMV status not recorded). Some clones in this sample may be carry-over from other donors' samples. The CDR3 sequence: CASSPNPAAHRGTPPGRAFF. CDR3 sequence (DNA): TGTGCCAGCAGTCCGAACCCGGCCGCGCACAGGGGGACACCCCCGGGTCGAGCTTTCTTT.